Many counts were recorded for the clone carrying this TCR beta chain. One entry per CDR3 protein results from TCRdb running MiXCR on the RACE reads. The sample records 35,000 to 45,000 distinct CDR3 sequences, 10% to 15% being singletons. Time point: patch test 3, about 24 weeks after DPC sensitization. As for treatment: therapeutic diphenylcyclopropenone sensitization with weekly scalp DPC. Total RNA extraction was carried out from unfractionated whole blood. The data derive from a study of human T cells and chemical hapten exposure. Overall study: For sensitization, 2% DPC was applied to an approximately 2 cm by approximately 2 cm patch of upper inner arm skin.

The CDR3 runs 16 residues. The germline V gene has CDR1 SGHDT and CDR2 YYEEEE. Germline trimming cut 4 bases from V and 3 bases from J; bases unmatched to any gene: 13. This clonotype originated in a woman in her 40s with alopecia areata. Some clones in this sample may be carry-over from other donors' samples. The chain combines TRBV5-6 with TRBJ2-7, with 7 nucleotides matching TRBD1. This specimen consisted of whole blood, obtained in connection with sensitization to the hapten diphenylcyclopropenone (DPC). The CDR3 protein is CASSPKGGALNYEQYF. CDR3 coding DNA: TGTGCCAGCAGCCCGAAAGGGGGCGCATTGAACTACGAGCAGTACTTC.